This TCR beta chain was sequenced in a study of blood T cells in healthy people across ages. This clonotype was observed a few times. Antigen specificity is unknown. The CDR3 runs 15 residues. Trimming pared 4 bases from V and 3 bases from J, leaving 13 bases between. Study outcomes and limitations: Naive CD4+ cells and diversity were both higher in long-lived donors than in aged donors.

A J-beta primer mix and a sample-barcoded 5' primer were used in a second PCR of roughly 6 to 11 cycles. TCRdb processed the 5' RACE reads anew with MiXCR; each CDR3 protein has one entry. The repertoire holds 900,000 to 950,000 distinct CDR3 sequences, almost 30% seen once, with roughly 10% in the top ten. The same data also went into a second study, on T cells of mothers and their children. This second report adds: The sample comes from nine or ten healthy Caucasian donors: mothers and children. Every mother produced more than 8 million TCR beta CDR3 reads, whereas every child provided 2.5 million to 3 million.

This rearrangement joins TRBV12-3 or TRBV12-4 to TRBJ1-5; D is ambiguous. Input material: blood. This receptor was obtained from a woman between 35 and 50 years old in good health. For the CDR3, the DNA is TGTGCCAGCAGTTCAGAGTCGATCCCCAATCAGCCCCAGCATTTT. Its protein product is CASSSESIPNQPQHF.